These T cell receptor beta chains were read from a single sample in a study of blood T cell repertoires in COVID-19. The table came from immunoSEQ multiplex PCR; TCRdb's copy has only in-frame clones and leaves some out. The table includes about 15,000 clones, around 70% detected once. The sequencing sample was made of peripheral blood. The receptor set was obtained from a man in his sixties with acute or convalescent COVID-19. The conserved cysteine and the conserved F or W are not part of the CDR3 here. The order of the fields is J gene, D gene, CDR3 length, V gene, clone size, CDR3 protein. A D gene is named only where the DNA matches it firmly. A clone size is listed for some rows: how often the clone was seen (once, few, many), or a class if it is expanded.

J gene: TRBJ1-4; D gene: TRBD1; CDR3 length: 13; V gene: TRBV10-3; clone size: NA; CDR3 protein: AISSDRLHNEKLF
J gene: TRBJ2-5; D gene: TRBD2; CDR3 length: 12; V gene: TRBV5-6; clone size: NA; CDR3 protein: ASSPGGREETQY
J gene: TRBJ1-1; D gene: NA; CDR3 length: 13; V gene: TRBV4-1; clone size: NA; CDR3 protein: ASSLGGAGDTEAF
J gene: TRBJ1-5; D gene: TRBD1; CDR3 length: 13; V gene: TRBV6-2/TRBV6-3; clone size: NA; CDR3 protein: ASSYPRTGHQPQH
J gene: TRBJ2-3; D gene: NA; CDR3 length: 13; V gene: TRBV6-2/TRBV6-3; clone size: NA; CDR3 protein: ASSSQADLSDTQY
J gene: TRBJ1-1; D gene: TRBD1; CDR3 length: 17; V gene: TRBV18; clone size: once; CDR3 protein: ASSPQGGGGIGGNTEAF
J gene: TRBJ2-5; D gene: NA; CDR3 length: 13; V gene: TRBV6-5; clone size: NA; CDR3 protein: ASRDSRTVQETQY
J gene: TRBJ1-1; D gene: NA; CDR3 length: 13; V gene: TRBV27; clone size: NA; CDR3 protein: ASRDHRVRNTEAF
J gene: TRBJ1-5; D gene: NA; CDR3 length: 12; V gene: TRBV7-6; clone size: few; CDR3 protein: ASSLGGYNQPQH
J gene: TRBJ2-3; D gene: NA; CDR3 length: 12; V gene: TRBV25-1; clone size: NA; CDR3 protein: ASSELPQSDTQY
J gene: TRBJ1-3; D gene: NA; CDR3 length: 13; V gene: TRBV18; clone size: NA; CDR3 protein: ASSQKGSSGNTIY
J gene: TRBJ1-5; D gene: NA; CDR3 length: 12; V gene: TRBV10-2; clone size: NA; CDR3 protein: ASSPGNSNQPQH
J gene: TRBJ1-1; D gene: NA; CDR3 length: 14; V gene: TRBV5-1; clone size: once; CDR3 protein: ASSLGQGNVDTEAF
J gene: TRBJ1-1; D gene: TRBD1; CDR3 length: 13; V gene: TRBV7-6; clone size: NA; CDR3 protein: ASSWPGQGTTEAF
J gene: TRBJ1-5; D gene: NA; CDR3 length: 12; V gene: TRBV9; clone size: NA; CDR3 protein: ASSRTDSNQPQH
J gene: TRBJ1-6; D gene: NA; CDR3 length: 13; V gene: TRBV19; clone size: NA; CDR3 protein: ASTQGRGTRSPLH
J gene: TRBJ1-1; D gene: TRBD1; CDR3 length: 15; V gene: TRBV2; clone size: NA; CDR3 protein: ASSGGTGVPRGTEAF
J gene: TRBJ1-2; D gene: TRBD1; CDR3 length: 12; V gene: TRBV9; clone size: NA; CDR3 protein: ASSPQGGTDGYT
J gene: TRBJ1-3; D gene: NA; CDR3 length: 12; V gene: TRBV11-2; clone size: NA; CDR3 protein: ASSLGSVGNTIY
J gene: TRBJ1-1; D gene: TRBD1; CDR3 length: 12; V gene: TRBV2; clone size: NA; CDR3 protein: ASSDRTGLDEAF
J gene: TRBJ2-2; D gene: NA; CDR3 length: 14; V gene: TRBV6-5; clone size: NA; CDR3 protein: ASSYSFQAGTGELF
J gene: TRBJ1-6; D gene: TRBD1; CDR3 length: 12; V gene: TRBV11-3; clone size: NA; CDR3 protein: ASSADRGTDSLH
J gene: TRBJ1-6; D gene: NA; CDR3 length: 11; V gene: TRBV19; clone size: NA; CDR3 protein: ASSITRDSPLH
J gene: TRBJ1-5; D gene: NA; CDR3 length: 11; V gene: TRBV4-3; clone size: NA; CDR3 protein: ASSQGGNQPQH
J gene: TRBJ1-5; D gene: NA; CDR3 length: 12; V gene: TRBV6-2/TRBV6-3; clone size: once; CDR3 protein: ASSLWRYNQPQH
J gene: TRBJ1-5; D gene: TRBD1; CDR3 length: 13; V gene: TRBV2; clone size: NA; CDR3 protein: ASRGTGGAWQPQH
J gene: TRBJ2-7; D gene: NA; CDR3 length: 13; V gene: TRBV6-5; clone size: few; CDR3 protein: ASSYGIAGPYEQY
J gene: TRBJ1-2; D gene: TRBD1; CDR3 length: 12; V gene: TRBV5-4; clone size: NA; CDR3 protein: ASTATGGGYGYT
J gene: TRBJ1-3; D gene: NA; CDR3 length: 12; V gene: TRBV5-1; clone size: once; CDR3 protein: ASSMGSNGNTIY
J gene: TRBJ1-5; D gene: NA; CDR3 length: 13; V gene: TRBV28; clone size: once; CDR3 protein: ASSPRWGAYQPQH
J gene: TRBJ2-7; D gene: TRBD1; CDR3 length: 11; V gene: TRBV30; clone size: medium-sized; CDR3 protein: AWSSGTGFEQY
J gene: TRBJ1-1; D gene: TRBD1; CDR3 length: 12; V gene: TRBV5-1; clone size: NA; CDR3 protein: ASSLQGLKTEAF
J gene: TRBJ1-2; D gene: NA; CDR3 length: 11; V gene: TRBV30; clone size: few; CDR3 protein: AWRDTGGNGYT
J gene: TRBJ1-2; D gene: NA; CDR3 length: 10; V gene: TRBV10-3; clone size: NA; CDR3 protein: AISDTTGGYT
J gene: TRBJ1-1; D gene: NA; CDR3 length: 11; V gene: TRBV27; clone size: NA; CDR3 protein: ASSFRQGGEAF
J gene: TRBJ1-1; D gene: TRBD1; CDR3 length: 13; V gene: TRBV12-5; clone size: NA; CDR3 protein: ASGLVVTGVFEAF
J gene: TRBJ1-3; D gene: NA; CDR3 length: 15; V gene: TRBV18; clone size: NA; CDR3 protein: ASSPVGQLASGNTIY
J gene: TRBJ2-7; D gene: NA; CDR3 length: 13; V gene: TRBV2; clone size: NA; CDR3 protein: ASMEVGIGAYGQY
J gene: TRBJ2-6; D gene: NA; CDR3 length: 13; V gene: TRBV30; clone size: once; CDR3 protein: AWGPGTSGANVLT
J gene: TRBJ2-5; D gene: NA; CDR3 length: 10; V gene: TRBV25-1; clone size: once; CDR3 protein: ASSWPRGTQY
J gene: TRBJ2-7; D gene: TRBD2; CDR3 length: 14; V gene: TRBV11-2; clone size: NA; CDR3 protein: ASSPYGGTSLREQY
J gene: TRBJ1-5; D gene: TRBD1; CDR3 length: 14; V gene: TRBV28; clone size: NA; CDR3 protein: ASRPNTGGGEQPQH
J gene: TRBJ1-1; D gene: NA; CDR3 length: 11; V gene: TRBV3-1/TRBV3-2; clone size: few; CDR3 protein: ASSPWDIGGAF
J gene: TRBJ1-5; D gene: NA; CDR3 length: 15; V gene: TRBV3-1/TRBV3-2; clone size: NA; CDR3 protein: ASSQDNGRGSNQPQH